This T cell receptor (beta chain) was identified during a study of CD8+ T cells in alopecia areata. The authors extracted RNA and reverse transcribed it into cDNA as the sequencing template. Sequenced by immunoSEQ multiplex PCR; TCRdb stores in-frame clones only, minus some. The sample includes about 110,000 clones, around 59% of them seen just once. CDR3 size: 13 residues. Germline values: CDR1 PRHDT, CDR2 FYEKMQ (reference sequence). V shed 0 bases and J shed 1 base, with 2 bases lying between them. Study-level points and caveats: The study found higher clonality in lesional than normal scalp, especially in alopecia totalis/universalis.

On this clone: Its matching antigen is unknown.

This sequence originates from a human donor in good health. J is TRBJ2-3 and V is TRBV13; no firm D call. Sequenced material: CD8+ T cells sorted from blood. The CDR3 spells CASSLGGTDTQYF. CDR3 sequence (DNA): TGTGCCAGCAGCTTAGGGGGCACAGATACGCAGTATTTT.